Included here is one T cell receptor (beta chain) sequence, with context. These data belong to a study of blood T cell repertoires in COVID-19. Sequenced by immunoSEQ multiplex PCR; TCRdb stores in-frame clones only, minus some. The sample has fewer than 300,000 clones, roughly nine tenths seen once. The CDR3 is made up of 18 amino acids. Trimming took off 2 bases at V and 0 bases at J, with 14 bases between the two ends. CDR1 and CDR2 from the germline V gene are SGHTA and FQGNSA. This TCR came from a woman under 40 with COVID-19, enrolled during active disease. Sequencing input: peripheral blood. The chain carries TRBV7-2 and TRBJ1-6, with D possibly matching TRBD1 (5 bases). The chain's CDR3 is CASSLISRASSYNSPLHF. The CDR3 DNA reads TGTGCCAGCAGCTTAATTAGCAGGGCAAGCTCCTATAATTCACCCCTCCACTTT.